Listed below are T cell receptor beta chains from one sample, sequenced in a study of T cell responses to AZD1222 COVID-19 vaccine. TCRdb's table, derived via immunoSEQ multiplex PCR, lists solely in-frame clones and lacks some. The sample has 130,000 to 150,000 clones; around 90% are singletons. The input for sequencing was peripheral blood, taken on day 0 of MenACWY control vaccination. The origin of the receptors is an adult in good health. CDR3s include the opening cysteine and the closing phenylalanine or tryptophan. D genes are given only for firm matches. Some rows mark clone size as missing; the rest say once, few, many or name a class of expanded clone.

CASSSRRIGTQHYEQYF,TGTGCCAGCAGCTCACGGCGGATAGGGACCCAACACTACGAGCAGTACTTC,TRBJ2-7,.,TRBV13,.
CASSLGGLSWGRKCNQPQHF,TGTGCCAGCAGCTTAGGGGGTCTCTCCTGGGGGCGGAAGTGCAATCAGCCCCAGCATTTT,TRBJ1-5,.,TRBV13,.
CASSPAGGPMNEQFF,TGTGCCAGCAGCCCAGCGGGAGGGCCGATGAATGAGCAGTTCTTC,TRBJ2-1,.,TRBV6-5,TRBD2
CASSPRGRRDEKLFF,TGTGCCAGCAGTCCGAGGGGGCGTCGGGATGAAAAACTGTTTTTT,TRBJ1-4,.,TRBV27,TRBD1
CASSPDRGYQPQHF,TGCGCCAGCAGCCCGGACAGGGGCTATCAGCCCCAGCATTTT,TRBJ1-5,.,TRBV5-1,TRBD1
CASSFIGNQPQHF,TGTGCCAGCAGTTTTATCGGCAATCAGCCCCAGCATTTT,TRBJ1-5,.,TRBV12-3/TRBV12-4,.
CASSLAQNYGYTF,TGTGCCAGCAGCTTAGCCCAGAACTATGGCTACACCTTC,TRBJ1-2,.,TRBV7-2,.
CASSIREMNTEAFF,TGTGCCAGTAGTATACGGGAAATGAACACTGAAGCTTTCTTT,TRBJ1-1,.,TRBV19,.
CATRGGGNTEAFF,TGTGCCACCAGAGGGGGGGGGAACACTGAAGCTTTCTTT,TRBJ1-1,.,TRBV10-3,.
CASSFASTDTQYF,TGTGCCAGCAGCTTTGCTAGCACAGATACGCAGTATTTT,TRBJ2-3,once,TRBV7-3,.
CASSYGRGGELFF,TGTGCCAGCAGTTACGGGCGCGGCGGGGAGCTGTTTTTT,TRBJ2-2,.,TRBV6-5,.
CASSRAALATNEKLFF,TGTGCCAGCAGCCGGGCCGCACTTGCAACTAATGAAAAACTGTTTTTT,TRBJ1-4,.,TRBV7-2,.
CASRNPGGMNYGYTF,TGTGCCAGCCGTAACCCCGGGGGAATGAACTATGGCTACACCTTC,TRBJ1-2,.,TRBV19,.
CASSPLARTGYTGELFF,TGTGCCAGCAGCCCACTTGCTAGGACAGGGTACACCGGGGAGCTGTTTTTT,TRBJ2-2,.,TRBV3-1/TRBV3-2,TRBD1
CASITRGSPLHF,TGTGCCAGCATAACAAGGGGGTCACCCCTCCACTTT,TRBJ1-6,.,TRBV6-5,.
CASSHRQGSQPQHF,TGTGCCAGCAGCCACCGACAGGGGAGTCAGCCCCAGCATTTT,TRBJ1-5,.,TRBV3-1/TRBV3-2,TRBD1
CASSRPGQGGEKLFF,TGTGCCAGCAGCCGACCGGGACAAGGGGGTGAAAAACTGTTTTTT,TRBJ1-4,.,TRBV7-9,.
CASSWGQGNTIYF,TGTGCCAGCAGCTGGGGACAGGGAAACACCATATATTTT,TRBJ1-3,.,TRBV12-3/TRBV12-4,TRBD1
CASSQKVGHYEQYF,TGTGCCAGCAGCCAAAAAGTAGGGCATTACGAGCAGTACTTC,TRBJ2-7,.,TRBV16,.
CASSAIAPRQGSYEQYF,TGTGCCAGCAGTGCTATAGCTCCTAGACAGGGTTCCTACGAGCAGTACTTC,TRBJ2-7,.,TRBV28,TRBD1
CASSLGGTGLNEQYF,TGTGCCAGCAGCTTAGGGGGGACAGGGCTCAACGAGCAGTACTTC,TRBJ2-7,.,TRBV11-3,TRBD1
CSSKRGFSAEAFF,TGCAGCTCCAAAAGAGGGTTCAGCGCTGAAGCTTTCTTT,TRBJ1-1,.,TRBV29-1,.
CAWKGRNTQYF,TGTGCCTGGAAAGGGCGAAATACGCAGTATTTT,TRBJ2-3,once,TRBV30,.
CASSVRNTEAFF,TGTGCCAGCAGTGTGCGGAACACTGAAGCTTTCTTT,TRBJ1-1,.,TRBV3-1/TRBV3-2,.
CASRAESSYTF,TGTGCCAGCAGAGCAGAATCAAGCTACACCTTC,TRBJ1-2,few,TRBV28,.
CASSISPGGKNTEAFF,TGTGCCAGTAGTATTTCCCCGGGTGGTAAGAACACTGAAGCTTTCTTT,TRBJ1-1,few,TRBV19,.
CASSPQGDGTEAFF,TGTGCCAGCAGCCCCCAAGGGGACGGGACCGAAGCTTTCTTT,TRBJ1-1,once,TRBV7-3,.